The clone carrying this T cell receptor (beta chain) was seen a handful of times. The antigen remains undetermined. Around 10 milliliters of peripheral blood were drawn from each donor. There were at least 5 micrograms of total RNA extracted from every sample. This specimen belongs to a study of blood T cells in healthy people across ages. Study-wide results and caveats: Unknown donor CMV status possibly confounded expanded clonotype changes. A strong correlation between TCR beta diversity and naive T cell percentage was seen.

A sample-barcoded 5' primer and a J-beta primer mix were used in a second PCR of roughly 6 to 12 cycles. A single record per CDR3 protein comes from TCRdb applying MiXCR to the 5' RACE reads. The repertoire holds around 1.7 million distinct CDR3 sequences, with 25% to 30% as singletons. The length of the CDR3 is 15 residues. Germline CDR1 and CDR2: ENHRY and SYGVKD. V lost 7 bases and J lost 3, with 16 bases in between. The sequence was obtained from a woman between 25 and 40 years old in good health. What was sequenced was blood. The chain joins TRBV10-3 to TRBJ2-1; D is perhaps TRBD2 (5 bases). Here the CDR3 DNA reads TGTGCCATCAAACCGGGATCCCAAGACTACAATGAGCAGTTCTTC. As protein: CAIKPGSQDYNEQFF.